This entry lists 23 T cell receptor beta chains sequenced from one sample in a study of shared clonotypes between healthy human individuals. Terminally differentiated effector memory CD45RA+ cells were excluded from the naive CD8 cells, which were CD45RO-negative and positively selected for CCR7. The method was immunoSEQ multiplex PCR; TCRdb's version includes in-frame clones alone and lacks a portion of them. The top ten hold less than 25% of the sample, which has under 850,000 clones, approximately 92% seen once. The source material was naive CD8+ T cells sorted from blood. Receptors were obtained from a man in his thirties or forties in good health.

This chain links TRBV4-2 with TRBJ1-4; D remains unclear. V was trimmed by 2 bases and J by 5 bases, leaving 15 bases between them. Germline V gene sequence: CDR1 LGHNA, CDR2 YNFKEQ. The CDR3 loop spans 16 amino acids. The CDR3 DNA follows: TGTGCCAGCAGCCAAAGTTTTTTGGGGAGCAATGAAAAACTGTTTTTT. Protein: CASSQSFLGSNEKLFF.

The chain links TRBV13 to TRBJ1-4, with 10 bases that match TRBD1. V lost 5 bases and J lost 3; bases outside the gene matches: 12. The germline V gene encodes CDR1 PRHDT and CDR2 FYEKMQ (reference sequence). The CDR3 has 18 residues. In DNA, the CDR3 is TGTGCCAGCAGCCCCTCCGACAGGGGGCGGGGGGCTAATGAAAAACTGTTTTTT. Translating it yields CASSPSDRGRGANEKLFF.

The CDR3 sequence is CASSHPGQTQYF. The CDR3, as DNA: TGTGCCAGCAGCCACCCGGGGCAGACGCAGTATTTT. The V gene is TRBV7-9, the J gene TRBJ2-3, with D perhaps assigned TRBD1 or TRBD2 (5 bases each). Germline V gives CDR1 SEHNR, CDR2 FQNEAQ (reference sequence). The V end was cut by 5 bases, the J end by 9 bases, with 12 bases between. This CDR3 has 12 residues.

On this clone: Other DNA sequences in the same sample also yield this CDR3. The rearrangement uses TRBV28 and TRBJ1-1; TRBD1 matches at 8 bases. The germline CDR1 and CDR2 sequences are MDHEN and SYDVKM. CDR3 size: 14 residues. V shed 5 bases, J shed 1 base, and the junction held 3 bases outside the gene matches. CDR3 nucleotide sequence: TGTGCCAGCAGTCTGACAGGGGAGAACACTGAAGCTTTCTTT. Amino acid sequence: CASSLTGENTEAFF.

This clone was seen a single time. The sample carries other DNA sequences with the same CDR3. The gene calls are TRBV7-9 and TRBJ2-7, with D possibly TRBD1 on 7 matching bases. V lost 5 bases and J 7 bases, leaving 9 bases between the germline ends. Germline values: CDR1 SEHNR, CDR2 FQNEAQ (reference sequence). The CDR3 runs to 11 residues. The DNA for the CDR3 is TGTGCCAGCAGCCCAGGGGGGGAGCAGTACTTC. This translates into CASSPGGEQYF.

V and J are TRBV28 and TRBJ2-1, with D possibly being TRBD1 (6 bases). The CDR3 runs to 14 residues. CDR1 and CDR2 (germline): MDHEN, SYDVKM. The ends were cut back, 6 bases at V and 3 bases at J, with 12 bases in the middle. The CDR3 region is CASSPRDNYNEQFF. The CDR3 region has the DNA TGTGCCAGCAGCCCACGGGACAACTACAATGAGCAGTTCTTC.

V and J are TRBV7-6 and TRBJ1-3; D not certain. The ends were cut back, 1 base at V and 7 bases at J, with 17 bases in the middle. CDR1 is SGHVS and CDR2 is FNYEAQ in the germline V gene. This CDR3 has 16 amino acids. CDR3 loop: CASSLVAPEYANTIYF. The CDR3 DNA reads TGTGCCAGCAGCTTAGTGGCACCCGAGTATGCCAACACCATATATTTT.

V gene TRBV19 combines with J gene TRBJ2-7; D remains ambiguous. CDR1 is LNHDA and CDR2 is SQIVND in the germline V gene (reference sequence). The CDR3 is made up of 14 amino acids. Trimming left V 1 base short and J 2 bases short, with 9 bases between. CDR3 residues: CASSIVETPYEQYF. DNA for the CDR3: TGTGCCAGTAGTATAGTAGAGACCCCCTACGAGCAGTACTTC.

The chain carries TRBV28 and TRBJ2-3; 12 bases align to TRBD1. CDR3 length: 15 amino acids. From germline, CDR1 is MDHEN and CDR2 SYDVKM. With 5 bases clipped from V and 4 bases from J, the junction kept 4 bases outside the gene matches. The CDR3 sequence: CASSHGTGGPDTQYF. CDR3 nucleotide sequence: TGTGCCAGCAGTCACGGGACAGGGGGCCCAGATACGCAGTATTTT.

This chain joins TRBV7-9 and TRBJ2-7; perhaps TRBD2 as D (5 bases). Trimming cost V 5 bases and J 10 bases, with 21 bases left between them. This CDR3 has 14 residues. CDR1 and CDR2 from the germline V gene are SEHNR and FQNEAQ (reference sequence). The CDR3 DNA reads TGTGCCAGCAGCCCGGACCGGCGGGTTACGCGACAGTACTTC. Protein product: CASSPDRRVTRQYF.

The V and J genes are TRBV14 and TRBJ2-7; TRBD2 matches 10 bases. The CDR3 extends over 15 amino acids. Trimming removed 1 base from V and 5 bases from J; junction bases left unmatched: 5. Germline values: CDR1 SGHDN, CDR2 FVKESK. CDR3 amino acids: CASSQGAGGPNEQYF. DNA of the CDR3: TGTGCCAGCAGCCAAGGAGCGGGAGGGCCGAACGAGCAGTACTTC. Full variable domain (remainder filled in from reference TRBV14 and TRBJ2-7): EAGVTQFPSHSVIEKGQTVTLRCDPISGHDNLYWYRRVMGKEIKFLLHFVKESKQDESGMPNNRFLAERTGGTYSTLKVQPAELEDSGVYFCASSQGAGGPNEQYFGPGTRLTVT.

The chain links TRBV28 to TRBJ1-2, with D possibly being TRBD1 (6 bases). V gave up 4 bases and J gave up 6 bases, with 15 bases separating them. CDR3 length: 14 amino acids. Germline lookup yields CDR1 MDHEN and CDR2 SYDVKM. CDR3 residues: CASSYIQGSNGYTF. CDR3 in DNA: TGTGCCAGCAGTTACATACAGGGTTCCAATGGCTACACCTTC.

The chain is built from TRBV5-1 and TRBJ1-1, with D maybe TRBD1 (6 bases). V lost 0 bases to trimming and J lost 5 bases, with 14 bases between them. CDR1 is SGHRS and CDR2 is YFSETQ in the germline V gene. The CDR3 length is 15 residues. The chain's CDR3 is CASSLVQGRGTEAFF. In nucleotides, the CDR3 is TGCGCCAGCAGCTTGGTACAGGGTCGGGGTACTGAAGCTTTCTTT.

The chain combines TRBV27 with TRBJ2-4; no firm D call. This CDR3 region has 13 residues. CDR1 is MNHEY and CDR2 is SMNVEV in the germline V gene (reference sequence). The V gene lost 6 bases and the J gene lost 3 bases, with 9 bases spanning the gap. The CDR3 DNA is TGTGCCAGCAGACTCCCCGACAAAAACATTCAGTACTTC. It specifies CASRLPDKNIQYF.

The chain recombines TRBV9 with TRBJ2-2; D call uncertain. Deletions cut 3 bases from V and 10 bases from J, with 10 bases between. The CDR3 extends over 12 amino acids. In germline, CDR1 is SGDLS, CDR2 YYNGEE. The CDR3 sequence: CASSGGLTELFF. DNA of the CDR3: TGTGCCAGCAGCGGCGGATTGACGGAGCTGTTTTTT.

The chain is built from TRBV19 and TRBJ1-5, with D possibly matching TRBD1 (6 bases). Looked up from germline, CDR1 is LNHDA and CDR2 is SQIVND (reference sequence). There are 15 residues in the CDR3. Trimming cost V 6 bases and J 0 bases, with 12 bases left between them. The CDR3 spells CASRTNRDSNQPQHF. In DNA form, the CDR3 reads TGTGCCAGTAGGACTAACAGGGATAGCAATCAGCCCCAGCATTTT. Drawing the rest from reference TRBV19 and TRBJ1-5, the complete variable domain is DGGITQSPKYLFRKEGQNVTLSCEQNLNHDAMYWYRQDPGQGLRLIYYSQIVNDFQKGDIAEGYSVSREKKESFPLTVTSAQKNPTAFYLCASRTNRDSNQPQHFGDGTRLSIL.

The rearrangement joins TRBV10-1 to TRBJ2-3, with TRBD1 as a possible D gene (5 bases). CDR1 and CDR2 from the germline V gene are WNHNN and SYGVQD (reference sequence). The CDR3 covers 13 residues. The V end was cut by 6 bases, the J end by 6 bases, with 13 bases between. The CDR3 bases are TGCGCCAGCAGCACCCAGGGAACCGATACGCAGTATTTT. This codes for CASSTQGTDTQYF.

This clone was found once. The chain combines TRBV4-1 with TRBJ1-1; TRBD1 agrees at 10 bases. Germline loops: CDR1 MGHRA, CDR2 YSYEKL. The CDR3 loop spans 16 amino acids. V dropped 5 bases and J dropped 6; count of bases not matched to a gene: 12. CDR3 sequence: CASSIRQGAEGAEAFF. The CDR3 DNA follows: TGCGCCAGCAGCATACGACAGGGGGCCGAGGGCGCTGAAGCTTTCTTT.

The CDR3 bases are TGTGCCTGGCAAGGACCACTCAATGAGCAGTTCTTC. Translated, it gives CAWQGPLNEQFF. The rearrangement uses TRBV30 and TRBJ2-1; D is undetermined. The germline gives CDR1 GTSNPN, CDR2 SVGIG (reference sequence). V shed 5 bases and J shed 6 bases, with 11 bases lying between them. This CDR3 spans 12 amino acids. Based on the CDR3 plus reference TRBV30 and TRBJ2-1, the full variable domain is SQTIHQWPATLVQPVGSPLSLECTVEGTSNPNLYWYRQAAGRGLQLLFYSVGIGQISSEVPQNLSASRPQDRQFILSSKKLLLSDSGFYLCAWQGPLNEQFFGPGTRLTVL.

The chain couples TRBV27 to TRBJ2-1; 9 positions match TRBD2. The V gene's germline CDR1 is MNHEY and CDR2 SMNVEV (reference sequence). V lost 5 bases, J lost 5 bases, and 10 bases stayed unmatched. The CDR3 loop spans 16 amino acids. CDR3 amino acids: CASSKLGLALDNEQFF. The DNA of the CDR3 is TGTGCCAGCAGTAAGCTGGGACTAGCTCTCGACAATGAGCAGTTCTTC.

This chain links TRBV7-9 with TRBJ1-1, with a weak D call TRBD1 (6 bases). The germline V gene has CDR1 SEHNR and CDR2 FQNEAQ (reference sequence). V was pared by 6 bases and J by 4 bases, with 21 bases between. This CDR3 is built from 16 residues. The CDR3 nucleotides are TGTGCCAGCAGTCGCCCGACAGGTACTATGAGCACTGAAGCTTTCTTT. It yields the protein CASSRPTGTMSTEAFF.

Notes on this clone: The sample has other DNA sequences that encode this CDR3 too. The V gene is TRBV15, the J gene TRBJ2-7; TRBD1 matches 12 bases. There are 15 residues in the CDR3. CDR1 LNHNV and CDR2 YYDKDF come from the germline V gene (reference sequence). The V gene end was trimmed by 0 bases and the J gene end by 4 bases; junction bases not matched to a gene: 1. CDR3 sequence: CATSREGQGAYEQYF. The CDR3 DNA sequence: TGTGCCACCAGCAGAGAGGGACAGGGGGCTTACGAGCAGTACTTC.

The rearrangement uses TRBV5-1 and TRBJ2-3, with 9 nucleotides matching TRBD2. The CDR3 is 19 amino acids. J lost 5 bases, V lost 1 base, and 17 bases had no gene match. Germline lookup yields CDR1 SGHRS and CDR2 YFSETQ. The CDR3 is CASSLSREGLRPDVDTQYF. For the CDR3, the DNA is TGCGCCAGCAGCTTGTCGCGGGAGGGCCTTCGTCCGGATGTAGATACGCAGTATTTT. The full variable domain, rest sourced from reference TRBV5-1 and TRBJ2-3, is KAGVTQTPRYLIKTRGQQVTLSCSPISGHRSVSWYQQTPGQGLQFLFEYFSETQRNKGNFPGRFSGRQFSNSRSEMNVSTLELGDSALYLCASSLSREGLRPDVDTQYFGPGTRLTVL.